This TCR beta chain was documented in a study of resident and recirculating memory T cells in vitiligo. About the study: Whole samples, not sorted cells, were homogenized and used for genomic DNA extraction.

This clone was observed once. Generated by immunoSEQ multiplex PCR, the TCRdb table keeps only in-frame clones and is missing some. The sample holds more than 65,000 clones, 91% seen once. The junction had 3 bases not matched to a gene; V was cut back by 4 bases and J by 8 bases. The germline V gene has CDR1 SEHNR and CDR2 FQNEAQ (reference sequence). This CDR3 contains 14 residues. Patients had to be free of confetti depigmentation, indicating active vitiligo. V usage is TRBV7-9 and J usage is TRBJ1-4; 11 nucleotides align to TRBD1. This sequence was found in a male donor with vitiligo. The sample comprised blood. CDR3 nucleotide sequence: TGTGCCAGCAGCTACGGGACAGGGGGAGAAAAACTGTTTTTT. It encodes CASSYGTGGEKLFF.